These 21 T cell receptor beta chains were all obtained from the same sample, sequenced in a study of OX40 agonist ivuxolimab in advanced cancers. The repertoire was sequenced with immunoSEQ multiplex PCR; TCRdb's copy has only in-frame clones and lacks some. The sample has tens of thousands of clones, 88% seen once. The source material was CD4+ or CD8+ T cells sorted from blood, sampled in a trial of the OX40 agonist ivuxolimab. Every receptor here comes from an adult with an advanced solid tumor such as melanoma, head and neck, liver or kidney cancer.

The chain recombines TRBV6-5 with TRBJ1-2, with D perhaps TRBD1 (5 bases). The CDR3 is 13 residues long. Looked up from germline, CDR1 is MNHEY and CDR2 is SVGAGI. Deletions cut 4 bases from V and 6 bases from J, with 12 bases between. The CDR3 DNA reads TGTGCCAGCAGTTCGACAGCCGGAGATGGCTACACCTTC. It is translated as CASSSTAGDGYTF.

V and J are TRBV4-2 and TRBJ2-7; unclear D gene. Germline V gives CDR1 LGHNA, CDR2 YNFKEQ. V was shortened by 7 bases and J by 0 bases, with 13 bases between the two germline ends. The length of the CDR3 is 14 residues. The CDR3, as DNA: TGTGCCAGCACGCCCGAGGTGACCTCCTACGAGCAGTACTTC. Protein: CASTPEVTSYEQYF.

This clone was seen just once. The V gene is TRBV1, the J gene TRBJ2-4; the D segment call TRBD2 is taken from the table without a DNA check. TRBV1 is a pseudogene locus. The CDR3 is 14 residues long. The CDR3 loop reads CTSRTLVAKNIQYF. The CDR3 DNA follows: TGCACCAGCAGGACACTAGTCGCCAAAAACATTCAGTACTTC.

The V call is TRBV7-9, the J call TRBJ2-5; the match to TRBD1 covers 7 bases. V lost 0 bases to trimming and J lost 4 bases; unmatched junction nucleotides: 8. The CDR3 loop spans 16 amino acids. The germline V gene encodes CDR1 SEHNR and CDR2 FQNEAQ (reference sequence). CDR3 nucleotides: TGTGCCAGCAGCTTAGCGACAGGGTGGAAGGGAGAGACCCAGTACTTC. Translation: CASSLATGWKGETQYF.

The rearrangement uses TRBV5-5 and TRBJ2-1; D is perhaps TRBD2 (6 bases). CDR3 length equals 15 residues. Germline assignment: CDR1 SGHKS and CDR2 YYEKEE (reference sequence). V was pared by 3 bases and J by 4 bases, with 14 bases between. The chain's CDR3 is CASSYREHGYNEQFF. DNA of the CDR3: TGTGCCAGCAGCTATCGGGAGCACGGTTACAATGAGCAGTTCTTC.

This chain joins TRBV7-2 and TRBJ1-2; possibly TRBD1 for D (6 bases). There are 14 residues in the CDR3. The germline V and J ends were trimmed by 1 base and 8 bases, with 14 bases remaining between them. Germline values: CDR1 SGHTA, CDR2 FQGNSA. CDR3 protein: CASSLERQVRGYTF. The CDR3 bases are TGTGCCAGCAGCTTAGAGAGACAGGTTCGGGGCTACACCTTC. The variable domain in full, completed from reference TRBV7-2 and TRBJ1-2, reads GAGVSQSPSNKVTEKGKDVELRCDPISGHTALYWYRQSLGQGLEFLIYFQGNSAPDKSGLPSDRFSAERTGGSVSTLTIQRTQQEDSAVYLCASSLERQVRGYTFGSGTRLTVV.

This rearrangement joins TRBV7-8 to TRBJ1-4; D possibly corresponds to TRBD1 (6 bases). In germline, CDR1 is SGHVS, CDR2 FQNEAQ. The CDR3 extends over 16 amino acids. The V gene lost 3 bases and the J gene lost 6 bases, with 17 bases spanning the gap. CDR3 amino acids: CASSFLRGADYEKLFF. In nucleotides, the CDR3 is TGTGCCAGCAGCTTTCTCCGGGGGGCGGACTATGAAAAACTGTTTTTT.

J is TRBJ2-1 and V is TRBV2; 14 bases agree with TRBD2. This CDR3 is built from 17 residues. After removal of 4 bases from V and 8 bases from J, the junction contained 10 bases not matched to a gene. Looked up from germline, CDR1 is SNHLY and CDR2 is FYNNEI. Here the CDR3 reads CASSARTSGRTKDEQFF. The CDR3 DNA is TGTGCCAGCAGTGCCCGGACTAGCGGGAGGACCAAGGATGAGCAGTTCTTC.

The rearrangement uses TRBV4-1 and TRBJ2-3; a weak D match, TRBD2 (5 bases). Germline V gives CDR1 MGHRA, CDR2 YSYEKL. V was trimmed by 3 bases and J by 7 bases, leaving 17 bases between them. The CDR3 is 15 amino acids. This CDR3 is CASSQAAAGENTQYF. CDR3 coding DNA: TGCGCCAGCAGCCAGGCAGCGGCGGGCGAGAATACGCAGTATTTT.

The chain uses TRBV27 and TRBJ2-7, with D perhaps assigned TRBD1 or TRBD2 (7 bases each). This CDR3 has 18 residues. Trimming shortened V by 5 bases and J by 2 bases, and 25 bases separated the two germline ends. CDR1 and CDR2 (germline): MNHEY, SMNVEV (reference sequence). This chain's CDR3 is CASSTTRGEGGRTYEQYF. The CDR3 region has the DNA TGTGCCAGCAGTACGACCAGGGGGGAAGGCGGGAGAACCTACGAGCAGTACTTC.

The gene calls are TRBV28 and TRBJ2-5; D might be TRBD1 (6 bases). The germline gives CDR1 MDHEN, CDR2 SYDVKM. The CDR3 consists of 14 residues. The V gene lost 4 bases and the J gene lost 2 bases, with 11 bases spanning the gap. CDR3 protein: CASSSPDRQETQYF. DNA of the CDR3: TGTGCCAGCAGTTCCCCGGACAGACAAGAGACCCAGTACTTC.

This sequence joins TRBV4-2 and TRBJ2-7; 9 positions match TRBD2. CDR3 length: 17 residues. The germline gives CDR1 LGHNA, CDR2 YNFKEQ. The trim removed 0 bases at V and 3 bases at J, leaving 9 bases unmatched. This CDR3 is CASSQDRGLAGDYEQYF. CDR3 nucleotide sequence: TGTGCCAGCAGCCAAGATCGGGGGTTAGCGGGAGACTACGAGCAGTACTTC.

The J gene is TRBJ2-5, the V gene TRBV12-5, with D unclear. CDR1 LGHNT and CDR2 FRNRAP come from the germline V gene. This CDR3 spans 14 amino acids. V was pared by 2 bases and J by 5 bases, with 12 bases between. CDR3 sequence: CASGLTGAVETQYF. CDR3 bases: TGTGCTAGTGGTTTGACGGGCGCGGTTGAGACCCAGTACTTC.

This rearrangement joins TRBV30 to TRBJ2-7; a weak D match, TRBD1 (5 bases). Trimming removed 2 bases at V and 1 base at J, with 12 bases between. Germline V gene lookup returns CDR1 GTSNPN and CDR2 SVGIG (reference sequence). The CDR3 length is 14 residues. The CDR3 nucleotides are TGTGCCTGGAGTAGATGGGGCAAGTCCTACGAGCAGTACTTC. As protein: CAWSRWGKSYEQYF.

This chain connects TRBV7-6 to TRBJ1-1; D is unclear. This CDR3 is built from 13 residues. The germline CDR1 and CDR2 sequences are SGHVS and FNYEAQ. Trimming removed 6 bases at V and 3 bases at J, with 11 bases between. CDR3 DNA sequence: TGTGCCAGCAGAGCGGGGATAGACACTGAAGCTTTCTTT. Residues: CASRAGIDTEAFF.

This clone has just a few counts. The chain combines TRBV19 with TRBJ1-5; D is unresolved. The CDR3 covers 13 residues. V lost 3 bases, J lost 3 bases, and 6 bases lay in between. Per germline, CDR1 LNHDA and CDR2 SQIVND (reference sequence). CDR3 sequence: CASSIVVNQPQHF. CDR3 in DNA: TGTGCCAGTAGTATTGTGGTCAATCAGCCCCAGCATTTT.

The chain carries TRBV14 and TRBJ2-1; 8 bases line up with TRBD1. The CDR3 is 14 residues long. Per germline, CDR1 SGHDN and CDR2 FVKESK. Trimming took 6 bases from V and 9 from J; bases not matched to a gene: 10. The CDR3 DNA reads TGTGCCAGCAGTCTTAGGGCAGGGGGCAGTGAGCAGTTCTTC. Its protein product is CASSLRAGGSEQFF.

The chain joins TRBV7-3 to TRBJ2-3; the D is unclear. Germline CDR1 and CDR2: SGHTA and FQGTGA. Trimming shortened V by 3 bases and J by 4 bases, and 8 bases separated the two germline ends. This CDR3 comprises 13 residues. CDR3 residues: CASSLLVPDTQYF. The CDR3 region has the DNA TGTGCCAGCAGCTTGTTGGTACCAGATACGCAGTATTTT.

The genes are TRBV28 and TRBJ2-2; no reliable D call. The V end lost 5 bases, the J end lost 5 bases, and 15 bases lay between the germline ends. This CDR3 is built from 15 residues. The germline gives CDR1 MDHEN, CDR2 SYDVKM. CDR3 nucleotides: TGTGCCAGCAGTGGGGTACGACTGAGAACCGGGGAGCTGTTTTTT. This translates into CASSGVRLRTGELFF.

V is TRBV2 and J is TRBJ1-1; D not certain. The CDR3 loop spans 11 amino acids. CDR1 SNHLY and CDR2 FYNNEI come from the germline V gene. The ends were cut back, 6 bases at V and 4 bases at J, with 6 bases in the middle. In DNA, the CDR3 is TGTGCCAGCAGCCAATCCACTGAAGCTTTCTTT. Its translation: CASSQSTEAFF.

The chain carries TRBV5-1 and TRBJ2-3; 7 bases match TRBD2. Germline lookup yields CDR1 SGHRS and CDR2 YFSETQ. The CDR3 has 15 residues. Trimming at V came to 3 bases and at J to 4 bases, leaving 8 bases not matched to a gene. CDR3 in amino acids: CASSSAAGVADTQYF. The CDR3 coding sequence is TGCGCCAGCAGCTCCGCGGCGGGAGTAGCAGATACGCAGTATTTT.